This T cell receptor (beta chain) was profiled in a study of response to subunit inactivated influenza vaccine. The study, taken as a whole, reports: The authors proposed limited new T cell recruitment per seasonal influenza vaccination.

There are a few counts of this clonotype. Its specificity is unknown. TCRdb re-analysed the RT-PCR reads in MiXCR, keeping a single row per CDR3 protein. The data contain hundreds of thousands of distinct CDR3 sequences, around 11% of them singletons. The TCR comes from a middle-aged man who received an inactivated influenza vaccine. The input for sequencing was PBMCs from blood, taken on the day of vaccination.

CDR3: CATSRDGVNQPQHF. CDR3 coding DNA: TGTGCCACCAGCAGAGACGGAGTCAATCAGCCCCAGCATTTT. This rearrangement joins TRBV15 to TRBJ1-5; D remains unclear. The V gene lost 0 bases and the J gene lost 3 bases, with 6 bases spanning the gap. Germline V gene data show CDR1 as LNHNV and CDR2 as YYDKDF (reference sequence). The CDR3 has 14 residues.